This T cell receptor beta chain was documented in a study of tumor-infiltrating lymphocytes in primary liver carcinoma. Germline DNA was extracted too, while blood RNA derived from unsorted whole blood. Production of TCR beta cDNA used 400 to 600 ng total RNA together with a constant-region primer. Libraries of TCR beta came from three nested multiplex PCR rounds with slightly modified ARM-PCR. The opening two PCR rounds, nine to eleven cycles each, paired TRBV1-TRBV30 forward primers with a C-beta reverse primer. MiXCR was run by TCRdb on the multiplex PCR reads, yielding one entry per CDR3 protein. The sample includes 200,000 or so distinct CDR3 sequences, approximately 65% of them seen just once. The CDR3 runs to 16 residues. In germline, CDR1 is SGHAT, CDR2 FQNNGV. This clonotype showed up just a few times. At one end, the junction sequence differs from germline, possibly due to a read error.

This TCR derives from a woman aged 55-69 years with primary liver carcinoma and hepatitis B virus infection. The chain recombines TRBV11-2 with TRBJ2-3, with 9 bases fitting TRBD2. Sequenced material: peripheral blood. CDR3 in amino acids: CASSSGLAGHTDMQYF. The CDR3, as DNA: TGTGCCAGCAGCTCTGGTCTAGCGGGGCACACAGATATGCAGTATTTT.